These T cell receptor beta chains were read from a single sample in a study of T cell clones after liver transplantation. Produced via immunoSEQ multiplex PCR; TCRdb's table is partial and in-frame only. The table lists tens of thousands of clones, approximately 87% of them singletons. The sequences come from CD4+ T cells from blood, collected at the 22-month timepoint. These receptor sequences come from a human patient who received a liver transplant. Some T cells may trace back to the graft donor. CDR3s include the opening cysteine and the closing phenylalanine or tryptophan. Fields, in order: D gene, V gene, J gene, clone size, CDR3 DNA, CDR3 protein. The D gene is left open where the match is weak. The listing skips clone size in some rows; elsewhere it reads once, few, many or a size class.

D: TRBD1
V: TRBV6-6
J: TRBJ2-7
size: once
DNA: TGTGCCAGCAGCACGACAGGGGGCTCCTACGAGCAGTACTTC
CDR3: CASSTTGGSYEQYF

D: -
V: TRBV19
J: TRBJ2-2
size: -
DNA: TGTGCCACCCCTGGAGCGAAGAGCACCGGGGAGCTGTTTTTT
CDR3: CATPGAKSTGELFF

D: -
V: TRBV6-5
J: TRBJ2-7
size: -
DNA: TGTGCCAGCAGTTACCAACGGGGTGGGGACGAGCAGTACTTC
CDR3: CASSYQRGGDEQYF

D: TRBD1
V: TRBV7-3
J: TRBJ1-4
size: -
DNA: TGTGCCAGCAGTCAGACAGGGGTTGCTAATGAAAAACTGTTTTTT
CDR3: CASSQTGVANEKLFF

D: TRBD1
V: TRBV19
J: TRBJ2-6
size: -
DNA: TGTGCCAGTAGAGACAGGGTAATGGCCAACGTCCTGACTTTC
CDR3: CASRDRVMANVLTF

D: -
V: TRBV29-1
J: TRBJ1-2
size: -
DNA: TGCAGCGCCCGGGACTCCGGAGGATATGGCTACACCTTC
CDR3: CSARDSGGYGYTF

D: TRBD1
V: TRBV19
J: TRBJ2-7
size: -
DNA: TGTGCCAGTGGGGACAGGGGCTACGAGCAGTACTTC
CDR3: CASGDRGYEQYF

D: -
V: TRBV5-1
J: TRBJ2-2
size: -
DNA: TGCGCCAGCAGCTTAGGGGGGTCCCAAAACACCGGGGAGCTGTTTTTT
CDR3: CASSLGGSQNTGELFF

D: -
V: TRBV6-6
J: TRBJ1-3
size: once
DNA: TGTGCCAGCAGTTACGGGGCCCCGCCTGGAAACACCATATATTTT
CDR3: CASSYGAPPGNTIYF

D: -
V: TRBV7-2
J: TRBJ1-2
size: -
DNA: TGTGCCAGCAGCTTAGGCGGGACTAGTGTGGGCTATGGCTACACCTTC
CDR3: CASSLGGTSVGYGYTF

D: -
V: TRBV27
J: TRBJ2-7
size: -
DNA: TGTGCCAGCAGTCCCCGGTCCGGGAGAGTCTACGAGCAGTACTTC
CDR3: CASSPRSGRVYEQYF

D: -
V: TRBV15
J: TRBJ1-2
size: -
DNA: TGTGCCACCAGCAGCCTGATTTCAGGGCTCTATGGCTACACCTTC
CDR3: CATSSLISGLYGYTF

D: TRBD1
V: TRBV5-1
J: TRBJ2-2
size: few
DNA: TGCGCCAGCAGCTTGGGGAACAGGGGGCTAATCACCGGGGAGCTGTTTTTT
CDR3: CASSLGNRGLITGELFF

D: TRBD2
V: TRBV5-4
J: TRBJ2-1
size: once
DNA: TGTGCCAGCAACACCAGGGCTAGCGGCTACAATGAGCAGTTCTTC
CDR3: CASNTRASGYNEQFF

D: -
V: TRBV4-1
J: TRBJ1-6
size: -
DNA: TGCGCCAGCAGCCAAGATGGTTCGGCTAATTCACCCCTCCACTTT
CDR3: CASSQDGSANSPLHF

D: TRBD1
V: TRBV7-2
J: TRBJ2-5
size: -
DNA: TGTGCCAGCAAGACCAACAGGGGGCAGGAGACCCAGTACTTC
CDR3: CASKTNRGQETQYF

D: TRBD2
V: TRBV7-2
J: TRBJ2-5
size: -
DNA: TGTGCCAGCAGCCCCCGGACTAGTGGAGAGACCCAGTACTTC
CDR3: CASSPRTSGETQYF

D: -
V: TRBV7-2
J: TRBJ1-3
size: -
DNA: TGTGCCAGCAGCTTAAACGCAGTAACCTCTGGAAACACCATATATTTT
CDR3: CASSLNAVTSGNTIYF

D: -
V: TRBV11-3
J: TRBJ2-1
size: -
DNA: TGTGCCAGCAGCTTATACGGCCTTGGGGACAATGAGCAGTTCTTC
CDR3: CASSLYGLGDNEQFF

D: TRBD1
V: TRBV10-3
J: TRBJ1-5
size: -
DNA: TGTGCCATCAGTGAGGGACAGGGGCAAAATCAGCCCCAGCATTTT
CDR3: CAISEGQGQNQPQHF

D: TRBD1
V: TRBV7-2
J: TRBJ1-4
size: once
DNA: TGTGCCAGCAGCCAAAACAGGGGTGAAAAACTGTTTTTT
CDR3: CASSQNRGEKLFF

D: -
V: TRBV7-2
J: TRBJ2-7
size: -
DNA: TGTGCCAGCAGCCCACAGGGAGGCCTTGGGGAGCAGTACTTC
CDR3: CASSPQGGLGEQYF

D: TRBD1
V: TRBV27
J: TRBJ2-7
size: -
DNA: TGTGCCAGCAGTTTAACCGGGACAGGGTCCTACGAGCAGTACTTC
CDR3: CASSLTGTGSYEQYF

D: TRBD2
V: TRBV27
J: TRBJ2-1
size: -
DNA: TGTGCCAGCACCGTCGCGACTAGCGGGAGACGGAGCGAGCAGTTCTTC
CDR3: CASTVATSGRRSEQFF

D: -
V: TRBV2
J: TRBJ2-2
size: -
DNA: TGTGCCAGCAGGGAGACAGTCACCGGGGAGCTGTTTTTT
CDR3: CASRETVTGELFF

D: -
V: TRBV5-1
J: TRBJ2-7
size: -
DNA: TGCGCCAGCAGCTTGGGCGGTGGGGCCAACTACGAGCAGTACTTC
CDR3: CASSLGGGANYEQYF

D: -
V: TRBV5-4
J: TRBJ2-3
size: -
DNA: TGTGCCAGCAGCTTTAAGCTAGGATACACTTCAGATACGCAGTATTTT
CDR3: CASSFKLGYTSDTQYF

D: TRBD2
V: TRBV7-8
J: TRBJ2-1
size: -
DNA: TGTGCCAGCAGCTTACGTTTGGCGGGGGATTACAATGAGCAGTTCTTC
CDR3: CASSLRLAGDYNEQFF

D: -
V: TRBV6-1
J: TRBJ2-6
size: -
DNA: TGTGCCAGCAGTGAACTGGTCCGCTACTCTGGGGCCAACGTCCTGACTTTC
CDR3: CASSELVRYSGANVLTF

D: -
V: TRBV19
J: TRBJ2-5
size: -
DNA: TGTGCCAGTAGTATTAGCGGACAAGAGACCCAGTACTTC
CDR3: CASSISGQETQYF

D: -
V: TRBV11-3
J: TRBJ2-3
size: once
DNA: TGTGCCAGCAGCTTACTCTCTGGCGGGGGCACAGATACGCAGTATTTT
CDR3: CASSLLSGGGTDTQYF